Listed below are T cell receptor beta chains from one sample, sequenced in a study of CD8+ T cells in alopecia areata. TCRdb's copy holds only in-frame clones and misses some; the assay was immunoSEQ multiplex PCR. Here the sample spans about 76,000 clones, around 66% being singletons. The material sequenced was CD8+ T cells sorted from blood, taken at week 24, from a patient treated with tofacitinib. The receptors stem from a human donor with alopecia areata. Each CDR3 is given with its conserved first and last residue. The D gene is left open where the match is weak. Part of the rows lack a size; the others show once, few, many or a class for expanded clones.

clone_size: once; d_call: .; j_call: TRBJ2-3; v_call: TRBV5-1; cdr3_nt: TGCGCCAGCAGATCGGGCGGGGGCACAGATACGCAGTATTTT; cdr3_aa: CASRSGGGTDTQYF
clone_size: .; d_call: .; j_call: TRBJ1-1; v_call: TRBV19; cdr3_nt: TGTGCCAGTAGTATAGGAGGCCAGAACACTGAAGCTTTCTTT; cdr3_aa: CASSIGGQNTEAFF
clone_size: .; d_call: TRBD1; j_call: TRBJ2-7; v_call: TRBV27; cdr3_nt: TGTGCCAGCAGTGGACACCGGGACAGTGCTGCCTACGAGCAGTACTTC; cdr3_aa: CASSGHRDSAAYEQYF
clone_size: .; d_call: TRBD1; j_call: TRBJ2-4; v_call: TRBV28; cdr3_nt: TGTGCCAGCAGCCCGGTCCCAGGGGGCAAAAACATTCAGTACTTC; cdr3_aa: CASSPVPGGKNIQYF
clone_size: .; d_call: .; j_call: TRBJ2-7; v_call: TRBV5-6; cdr3_nt: TGTGCCAGCAGCCCCGACTATGACTCCTACGAGCAGTACTTC; cdr3_aa: CASSPDYDSYEQYF
clone_size: .; d_call: .; j_call: TRBJ1-1; v_call: TRBV30; cdr3_nt: TGTGCCTTGTACAAGGGGGGGAACACTGAAGCTTTCTTT; cdr3_aa: CALYKGGNTEAFF
clone_size: .; d_call: TRBD2; j_call: TRBJ2-1; v_call: TRBV19; cdr3_nt: TGTGCCAGTAGTACTGGGACTAGCGGGGGGCATACCTACAATGAGCAGTTCTTC; cdr3_aa: CASSTGTSGGHTYNEQFF
clone_size: .; d_call: .; j_call: TRBJ2-3; v_call: TRBV9; cdr3_nt: TGTGCCAGCAGCGTAGGTTGGGGCGCAGATACGCAGTATTTT; cdr3_aa: CASSVGWGADTQYF
clone_size: .; d_call: TRBD2; j_call: TRBJ2-7; v_call: TRBV30; cdr3_nt: TGTGCCTGGAGTGTTGCAGCGGGAGCCCCTTACGAGCAGTACTTC; cdr3_aa: CAWSVAAGAPYEQYF
clone_size: .; d_call: TRBD1; j_call: TRBJ2-7; v_call: TRBV7-9; cdr3_nt: TGTGCCAGCAGCCCGGACAGGGGCCACGAGCAGTACTTC; cdr3_aa: CASSPDRGHEQYF
clone_size: .; d_call: .; j_call: TRBJ2-1; v_call: TRBV7-8; cdr3_nt: TGTGCCAGCAGCTTACGAGGGGTCAATGAGCAGTTCTTC; cdr3_aa: CASSLRGVNEQFF
clone_size: .; d_call: TRBD1; j_call: TRBJ1-4; v_call: TRBV4-1; cdr3_nt: TGCGCCAGCAGCCAAGATTCAGACAGGGAGAAACTGTTTTTT; cdr3_aa: CASSQDSDREKLFF
clone_size: .; d_call: TRBD1; j_call: TRBJ1-4; v_call: TRBV4-3; cdr3_nt: TGCGCCAGCAGCCAAGAGGGACAGTGGGGTGAAAAACTGTTTTTT; cdr3_aa: CASSQEGQWGEKLFF
clone_size: .; d_call: TRBD1; j_call: TRBJ1-2; v_call: TRBV9; cdr3_nt: TGTGCCAGCAGCGCAAACCGGGACAGGGGGACTTCTGGTGGCTACACCTTC; cdr3_aa: CASSANRDRGTSGGYTF
clone_size: .; d_call: .; j_call: TRBJ1-6; v_call: TRBV5-8; cdr3_nt: TGTGCCAGCAGCAAGATGACAGGAACCTATTCACCCCTCCACTTT; cdr3_aa: CASSKMTGTYSPLHF
clone_size: .; d_call: .; j_call: TRBJ2-5; v_call: TRBV5-6; cdr3_nt: TGTGCCAGCAGCTTGGAATATCTGGGGGAGACCCAGTACTTC; cdr3_aa: CASSLEYLGETQYF
clone_size: .; d_call: .; j_call: TRBJ2-7; v_call: TRBV2; cdr3_nt: TGTGCCAGCAGGCGTTCGGCTACAGGACTGCGCGAGCAGTACTTC; cdr3_aa: CASRRSATGLREQYF
clone_size: once; d_call: .; j_call: TRBJ2-1; v_call: TRBV27; cdr3_nt: TGTGCCAGCAGGGGCCAAGGCTACAATGAGCAGTTCTTC; cdr3_aa: CASRGQGYNEQFF
clone_size: few; d_call: .; j_call: TRBJ2-1; v_call: TRBV5-6; cdr3_nt: TGTGCCAGCAGCCAAGTGAGAGTAGAGCCCAATGAGCAGTTCTTC; cdr3_aa: CASSQVRVEPNEQFF
clone_size: .; d_call: TRBD1; j_call: TRBJ1-5; v_call: TRBV14; cdr3_nt: TGTGCCAGCAGCCCAAGAGGGGGCCAGCCCCAGCATTTT; cdr3_aa: CASSPRGGQPQHF
clone_size: .; d_call: TRBD2; j_call: TRBJ2-1; v_call: TRBV4-1; cdr3_nt: TGCGCCAGCAGCCCTCAGCCCGGGACTAGCGGGAGGGCCTATGAGCAGTTCTTC; cdr3_aa: CASSPQPGTSGRAYEQFF
clone_size: .; d_call: TRBD1; j_call: TRBJ1-5; v_call: TRBV29-1; cdr3_nt: TGCAGCGCTACCGGGACAGATAGCAATCAGCCCCAGCATTTT; cdr3_aa: CSATGTDSNQPQHF
clone_size: .; d_call: .; j_call: TRBJ2-3; v_call: TRBV2; cdr3_nt: TGTGCCAGCACCGGCACCACAGATACGCAGTATTTT; cdr3_aa: CASTGTTDTQYF
clone_size: .; d_call: .; j_call: TRBJ2-7; v_call: TRBV4-3; cdr3_nt: TGCGCCAGCAGCCAGGGTATCGGGAGCCCCTACGAGCAGTACTTC; cdr3_aa: CASSQGIGSPYEQYF
clone_size: many; d_call: TRBD1; j_call: TRBJ2-3; v_call: TRBV9; cdr3_nt: TGTGCCAGCAGCGTCCAGGGGGCAGGCGCAGATACGCAGTATTTT; cdr3_aa: CASSVQGAGADTQYF
clone_size: few; d_call: .; j_call: TRBJ2-1; v_call: TRBV5-1; cdr3_nt: TGTGCCAGCAGCCCCGACTTGAGCTCCTACAATGAGCAGTTCTTC; cdr3_aa: CASSPDLSSYNEQFF
clone_size: .; d_call: TRBD1; j_call: TRBJ2-1; v_call: TRBV27; cdr3_nt: TGTGCCAGCAGCACGGGACAGAACCTGTACAATGAGCAGTTCTTC; cdr3_aa: CASSTGQNLYNEQFF
clone_size: .; d_call: .; j_call: TRBJ2-2; v_call: TRBV25-1; cdr3_nt: TGTGCCAGCAGTGAATCGGGTTTACAGGGAGGCACCGGGGAGCTGTTTTTT; cdr3_aa: CASSESGLQGGTGELFF